This TCR beta chain appears in the sequencing data of a study of identical twins. Overall study results and limits: The study found weaker excess twin sharing in beta out-of-frame sequences.

V lost 6 bases to trimming and J lost 5 bases; unmatched junction nucleotides: 10. Germline V lookup: CDR1 KGHSH, CDR2 LQKENI. The CDR3 loop spans 14 amino acids. TCRdb re-called the 5' RACE reads with MiXCR, one entry per CDR3 protein. The repertoire has approximately 890,000 distinct CDR3 sequences, more than 9% of them found once; the top ten carry around 1.5%. As to this clonotype: Its antigen is unknown.

The same data also went into a second study, on yellow fever vaccine responses in identical twins.

Material for sequencing was PBMCs. The receptor was isolated from a woman aged 18-35 years in good health. The chain links TRBV18 to TRBJ2-7; 7 bases are a match to TRBD1. CDR3 amino acids: CASSLKGAKDEQYF. Written as DNA, the CDR3 is TGTGCCAGCTCCCTGAAGGGGGCGAAGGACGAGCAGTACTTC.